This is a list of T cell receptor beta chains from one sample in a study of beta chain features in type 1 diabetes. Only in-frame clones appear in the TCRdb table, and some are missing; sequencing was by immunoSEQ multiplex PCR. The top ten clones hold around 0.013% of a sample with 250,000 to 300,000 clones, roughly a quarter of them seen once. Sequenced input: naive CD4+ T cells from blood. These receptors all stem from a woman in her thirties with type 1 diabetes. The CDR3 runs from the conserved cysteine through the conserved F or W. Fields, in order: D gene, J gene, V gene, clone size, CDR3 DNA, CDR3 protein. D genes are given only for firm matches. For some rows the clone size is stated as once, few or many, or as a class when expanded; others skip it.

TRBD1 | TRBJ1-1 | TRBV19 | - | TGTGCCACTAGACAGGGGGCGGACACTGAAGCTTTCTTT | CATRQGADTEAFF
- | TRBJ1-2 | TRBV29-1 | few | TGCAGCGTTGCAGGGGTTAACTATGGCTACACCTTC | CSVAGVNYGYTF
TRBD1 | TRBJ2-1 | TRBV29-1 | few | TGCAGCGGGAGGGGACAGGGAGAGTCCTACAATGAGCAGTTCTTC | CSGRGQGESYNEQFF
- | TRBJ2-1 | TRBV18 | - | TGTGCCAGCTCACCGACACCAAGCTCCTACAATGAGCAGTTCTTC | CASSPTPSSYNEQFF
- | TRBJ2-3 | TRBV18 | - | TGTGCCAGCTCACCTGCAGTCCACACAGATACGCAGTATTTT | CASSPAVHTDTQYF
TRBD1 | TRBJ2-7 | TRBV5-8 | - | TGTGCCAGCAGCTTATGGGACAGGGCCTACGAGCAGTACTTC | CASSLWDRAYEQYF
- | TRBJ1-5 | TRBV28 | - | TGTGCCAGCAGTTTTACGAGAAATCAGCCCCAGCATTTT | CASSFTRNQPQHF
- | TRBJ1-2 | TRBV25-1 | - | TGTGCCAGCAGCGTTACAGGGCTCTATGGCTACACCTTC | CASSVTGLYGYTF
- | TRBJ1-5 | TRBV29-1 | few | TGCAGCGTTGCCCCAGGGTTCGGTCAGCCCCAGCATTTT | CSVAPGFGQPQHF
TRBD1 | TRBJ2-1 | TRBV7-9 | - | TGTGCCAGCAGCTCGACAGGGCACTCCTACAATGAGCAGTTCTTC | CASSSTGHSYNEQFF
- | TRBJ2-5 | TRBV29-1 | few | TGCAGCGTTGGACAGGGAGGTGAGACCCAGTACTTC | CSVGQGGETQYF
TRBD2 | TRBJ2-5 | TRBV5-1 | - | TGCGCCAGCAGCGCCCGGAGTAGCGGGCAAGAGACCCAGTACTTC | CASSARSSGQETQYF
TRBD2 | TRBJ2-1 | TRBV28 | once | TGTGCCACCCTCCCTGGGGGGGGAACCTACAATGAGCAGTTCTTC | CATLPGGGTYNEQFF